A single sample gave rise to the 21 T cell receptor beta chains below, sequenced in a study of shared T cell receptors in the human thymus. Assay used: immunoSEQ multiplex PCR; TCRdb lists only in-frame clones, some missing. There are 720,000 or so clones in the sample; approximately 85% occur only once, and roughly 0.01% lies in the top ten. The same sample was also used in a study of human thymus T cells.

The sample was thymocytes. The receptors stem from a girl under three years old with a congenital heart defect.

The chain carries TRBV7-9 and TRBJ2-3; D is unclear. V dropped 4 bases and J dropped 8 bases, with 10 bases sitting between them. CDR3 length: 12 residues. Germline V gene data show CDR1 as SEHNR and CDR2 as FQNEAQ (reference sequence). This CDR3 is CASSSGVRTQYF. The CDR3 DNA reads TGTGCCAGCAGCTCTGGAGTACGTACGCAGTATTTT.

This chain links TRBV5-1 with TRBJ1-3; no clear D. The CDR3 is 16 amino acids. Trimming removed 0 bases at V and 0 bases at J, with 10 bases between. Germline V gene sequence: CDR1 SGHRS, CDR2 YFSETQ. For the CDR3, the DNA is TGCGCCAGCAGCTTGGCATTACAGACCTCTGGAAACACCATATATTTT. It specifies CASSLALQTSGNTIYF.

V usage is TRBV10-3 and J usage is TRBJ2-2; 9 bases match TRBD1. After removal of 5 bases from V and 6 bases from J, the junction contained 4 bases not matched to a gene. The CDR3 runs to 14 residues. Germline lookup yields CDR1 ENHRY and CDR2 SYGVKD. CDR3 sequence reads: CAISPGTGSGELFF. The CDR3 DNA sequence: TGTGCCATCAGTCCCGGGACAGGGTCCGGGGAGCTGTTTTTT.

The chain links TRBV28 to TRBJ2-7; D is undetermined. Germline V gene sequence: CDR1 MDHEN, CDR2 SYDVKM. The V end lost 8 bases, the J end lost 2 bases, and 19 bases lay between the germline ends. This CDR3 spans 15 amino acids. This CDR3 is CASLPRQAWTYEQYF. The CDR3 DNA is TGTGCCAGCTTACCCAGGCAGGCATGGACCTACGAGCAGTACTTC.

CDR3: CASSTQGSSYNEQFF. For the CDR3, the DNA is TGTGCCAGTAGTACACAGGGCAGCTCCTACAATGAGCAGTTCTTC. The rearrangement joins TRBV19 to TRBJ2-1, with a weak D call TRBD1 (6 bases). Germline CDR1 LNHDA, CDR2 SQIVND (reference sequence). The CDR3 has 15 residues. Trimming removed 4 bases from V and 0 bases from J, with 10 bases in between.

V and J are TRBV10-3 and TRBJ1-2, with D uncertain. Germline V CDR1 and CDR2: ENHRY, SYGVKD. The CDR3 loop spans 13 amino acids. The V and J ends lost 4 bases and 3 bases respectively, with 9 bases between them. The CDR3 sequence is CAISGRGDYGYTF. DNA for the CDR3: TGTGCCATCAGTGGGCGGGGTGACTATGGCTACACCTTC.

This chain uses TRBV30 with TRBJ2-7; no clear D. V was trimmed by 2 bases and J by 7 bases, leaving 27 bases between them. The germline V gene has CDR1 GTSNPN and CDR2 SVGIG (reference sequence). This CDR3 spans 17 amino acids. The CDR3 bases are TGTGCCTGGAGTTCTGTAGAACTGAGCCCTATCTCGCGTGAGCAGTACTTC. Translating it yields CAWSSVELSPISREQYF.

This clone was detected once. At one end the junction does not follow the germline gene, possibly because of a read error. The genes are TRBV14 and TRBJ2-5, with D perhaps TRBD2 (5 bases). CDR3 length equals 15 residues. Germline CDR1 and CDR2: SGHDN and FVKESK. CDR3 coding DNA: TGTGCCAGCAGCCAAGTGTATATCCGGGAAGAGGCCCAGTACTTC. This codes for CASSQVYIREEAQYF.

The V gene is TRBV29-1, the J gene TRBJ1-2; 12 bases align to TRBD1. Germline assignment: CDR1 SQVTM and CDR2 ANQGSEA. This CDR3 is 18 amino acids long. CDR3 in amino acids: CRGGWDRGPHGRNYGYTF. In DNA form, the CDR3 reads TGCAGAGGTGGTTGGGACAGGGGGCCTCATGGGCGTAACTATGGCTACACCTTC.

This chain connects TRBV19 to TRBJ2-1, with 7 bases identical to TRBD2. With V trimmed by 3 bases and J by 4 bases, 3 bases remained unmatched. CDR1 LNHDA and CDR2 SQIVND come from the germline V gene (reference sequence). There are 14 residues in the CDR3. CDR3 nucleotides: TGTGCCAGTAGTATGGGAGGGGTATACAATGAGCAGTTCTTC. This codes for CASSMGGVYNEQFF.

The CDR3 spells CASSVEPEVRALTDTQYF. The CDR3 bases are TGTGCCAGCAGCGTAGAACCGGAGGTTCGGGCCCTCACAGATACGCAGTATTTT. The genes are TRBV9 and TRBJ2-3; TRBD2 is a possible D gene (5 bases). V was cut by 0 bases and J by 2 bases, with 19 bases left in between. This CDR3 spans 18 amino acids. Germline loops: CDR1 SGDLS, CDR2 YYNGEE. Supplemented by reference TRBV9 and TRBJ2-3, the full variable domain reads DSGVTQTPKHLITATGQRVTLRCSPRSGDLSVYWYQQSLDQGLQFLIQYYNGEERAKGNILERFSAQQFPDLHSELNLSSLELGDSALYFCASSVEPEVRALTDTQYFGPGTRLTVL.

V usage is TRBV20-1 and J usage is TRBJ1-2, with D unclear. Trimming cost V 1 base and J 4 bases, with 4 bases left between them. Germline values: CDR1 DFQATT, CDR2 SNEGSKA (reference sequence). CDR3 size: 11 residues. In nucleotides, the CDR3 is TGCAGTGCTAGAGTAGCCTATGGCTACACCTTC. Its protein product is CSARVAYGYTF.

This sequence joins TRBV19 and TRBJ1-5; D is perhaps TRBD1 (6 bases). Germline CDR1 and CDR2: LNHDA and SQIVND (reference sequence). V gave up 4 bases and J gave up 4 bases, with 14 bases separating them. The CDR3 spans 15 residues. CDR3 DNA sequence: TGTGCCAGTAGTAGTGGGCAGGGGCTTAATCAGCCCCAGCATTTT. It codes for CASSSGQGLNQPQHF.

The chain joins TRBV11-2 to TRBJ2-6; unclear D gene. CDR1 and CDR2 from the germline V gene are SGHAT and FQNNGV. V was pared by 6 bases and J by 0 bases, with 12 bases between. The CDR3 spans 16 residues. Here the CDR3 reads CASRISAGSGANVLTF. The DNA for the CDR3 is TGTGCCAGCAGGATATCGGCAGGCTCTGGGGCCAACGTCCTGACTTTC.

The V call is TRBV6-1, the J call TRBJ1-5; TRBD1 matches 8 bases. CDR1 MNHNS and CDR2 SASEGT come from the germline V gene. This CDR3 contains 18 residues. The trim removed 0 bases at V and 0 bases at J, leaving 7 bases unmatched. The CDR3 sequence is CASSEASGGAYSNQPQHF. CDR3 coding DNA: TGTGCCAGCAGTGAAGCTTCAGGGGGCGCGTATAGCAATCAGCCCCAGCATTTT.

The rearrangement uses TRBV25-1 and TRBJ2-7, with a possible D match to TRBD2 (7 bases). The V end lost 1 base, the J end lost 5 bases, and 12 bases lay between the germline ends. The CDR3 spans 14 residues. Germline V gives CDR1 MGHDK, CDR2 SYGVNS. The CDR3 DNA is TGTGCCAGCAGTGAATTAGGGGGGGACGACGAGCAGTACTTC. As protein: CASSELGGDDEQYF.

The rearrangement links TRBV10-2 to TRBJ1-1; D gene unclear. Germline lookup yields CDR1 WSHSY and CDR2 SAAADI. Trimming shortened V by 3 bases and J by 0 bases, and 17 bases separated the two germline ends. The CDR3 is made up of 17 amino acids. In nucleotides, the CDR3 is TGCGCCAGCAGTGAAGAGGGAAAAGAGGATATGAACACTGAAGCTTTCTTT. Its translation is CASSEEGKEDMNTEAFF.

The V and J genes are TRBV28 and TRBJ1-1, with 10 bases that match TRBD1. CDR3 length equals 15 residues. Trimming at V came to 6 bases and at J to 2 bases, leaving 6 bases not matched to a gene. In germline, CDR1 is MDHEN, CDR2 SYDVKM. The DNA for the CDR3 is TGTGCCAGCAGGGACAGGGGGAAAGGTAACACTGAAGCTTTCTTT. This translates into CASRDRGKGNTEAFF.

This chain links TRBV7-2 with TRBJ1-2, with TRBD1 matching over 10 bases. Unmatched junction bases numbered 14, after V lost 5 bases and J lost 5 bases. CDR1 is SGHTA, CDR2 FQGNSA, per germline. The CDR3 totals 17 residues. Written as DNA, the CDR3 is TGTGCCAGCAGCCCCCCCGGTGGAGGGACAGGGGTGTATGGCTACACCTTC. It yields the protein CASSPPGGGTGVYGYTF.

The chain has TRBV6-5 and TRBJ1-2, with TRBD1 identical over 9 bases. With 2 bases clipped from V and 7 bases from J, the junction kept 11 bases outside the gene matches. Per germline, CDR1 MNHEY and CDR2 SVGAGI. The CDR3 consists of 16 residues. The CDR3 bases are TGTGCCAGCAGTTACGACTCAAACGACAGGGGGGCTGGCTACACCTTC. Amino acids: CASSYDSNDRGAGYTF.

This rearrangement joins TRBV20-1 to TRBJ1-1; D ambiguous. The germline V gene has CDR1 DFQATT and CDR2 SNEGSKA (reference sequence). The CDR3 consists of 10 residues. With 6 bases removed from V and 7 bases from J, the gap between germline ends came to 9 bases. The CDR3 coding sequence is TGCAGTGCCCCGCGGGGTGAAGCTTTCTTT. Protein: CSAPRGEAFF.